Below, 15 T cell receptor beta chains from the same sample are listed, as sequenced in a study of blood T cells in healthy people across ages. With a J-beta primer mix and a sample-barcoded 5' primer, a second PCR ran about 6 to 11 cycles. TCRdb fed the 5' RACE reads into MiXCR, producing one record per CDR3 protein. This sample carries some 1,500,000 distinct CDR3 sequences, 40% to 45% of them seen once, and the ten largest clones take around 4%. The sample taken for sequencing was blood. Receptor source: a woman under 30 in good health.

The chain carries TRBV20-1 and TRBJ2-7; 7 nucleotides line up with TRBD2. The CDR3 covers 12 residues. The trim removed 6 bases at V and 6 bases at J, leaving 8 bases unmatched. CDR1 is DFQATT and CDR2 is SNEGSKA in the germline V gene (reference sequence). The DNA for the CDR3 is TGCAGTGCCAAGACCGGACTAGTCGAGCAGTACTTC. It codes for CSAKTGLVEQYF.

This chain links TRBV20-1 with TRBJ2-2; the match to TRBD1 covers 7 bases. Germline V gives CDR1 DFQATT, CDR2 SNEGSKA (reference sequence). V lost 3 bases to trimming and J lost 4 bases; unmatched junction nucleotides: 8. This CDR3 has 15 amino acids. The CDR3 is CSARNLAGGTGELFF. In nucleotides, the CDR3 is TGCAGTGCTAGGAATCTAGCAGGGGGCACCGGGGAGCTGTTTTTT.

CDR3 sequence (DNA): TGTGCCAGCAGCTCCCCGGGGGCGACAGGGGTGTTGAGCACTGAAGCTTTCTTT. This encodes CASSSPGATGVLSTEAFF. V gene TRBV7-9 combines with J gene TRBJ1-1; 8 bases are a match to TRBD1. The CDR3 spans 18 residues. Per the germline V gene, CDR1 is SEHNR and CDR2 is FQNEAQ (reference sequence). V lost 4 bases, J lost 4 bases, and 17 bases stayed unmatched.

The chain carries TRBV28 and TRBJ1-2; no definite D call. V gave up 3 bases and J gave up 2 bases, with 10 bases separating them. The CDR3 totals 14 residues. Germline V CDR1 and CDR2: MDHEN, SYDVKM. The CDR3 bases are TGTGCCAGCAGTTTTGTTGTGAGAAACTATGGCTACACCTTC. Protein sequence: CASSFVVRNYGYTF.

The rearrangement joins TRBV7-2 to TRBJ2-3; 11 nucleotides match TRBD2. V shed 0 bases and J 2 bases; nucleotides not matched to a gene: 4. Germline V lookup: CDR1 SGHTA, CDR2 FQGNSA. There are 17 residues in the CDR3. CDR3 nucleotide sequence: TGTGCCAGCAGCTTAGCGGGGACTAGCGGATTCACAGATACGCAGTATTTT. Residues: CASSLAGTSGFTDTQYF.

This clonotype came up once. The chain employs TRBV9 and TRBJ1-2, with D unclear. Germline values: CDR1 SGDLS, CDR2 YYNGEE. V was trimmed by 4 bases and J by 6 bases, leaving 19 bases between them. This CDR3 has 15 residues. The CDR3 DNA sequence: TGTGCCAGCAGCCCAAGGACGACCCAAACGGATGGCTACACCTTC. This gives the protein CASSPRTTQTDGYTF.

This clonotype has just a few counts. The chain couples TRBV20-1 to TRBJ2-7; D remains unclear. Germline V CDR1 and CDR2: DFQATT, SNEGSKA (reference sequence). V lost 8 bases, J lost 2 bases, and 13 bases lay in between. The CDR3 consists of 12 residues. This CDR3 is CSLRSGAYEQYF. In DNA form, the CDR3 reads TGCAGTCTACGGTCGGGCGCCTACGAGCAGTACTTC.

The rearrangement joins TRBV10-3 to TRBJ1-5; no reliable D call. Per germline, CDR1 ENHRY and CDR2 SYGVKD. The CDR3 has 12 residues. V was pared by 2 bases and J by 7 bases, with 6 bases between. In nucleotides, the CDR3 is TGTGCCATCAGTGAGGCAGCCCAGCCCCAGCATTTT. This encodes CAISEAAQPQHF.

This clonotype was detected only a few times. The rearrangement links TRBV9 to TRBJ2-1; 8 bases match TRBD2. Germline assignment: CDR1 SGDLS and CDR2 YYNGEE. The CDR3 has 16 residues. Trimming removed 0 bases from V and 0 bases from J; junction bases left unmatched: 2. The CDR3 nucleotides read TGTGCCAGCAGCGTAGCTACTAGCGGCTCCTACAATGAGCAGTTCTTC. Translation: CASSVATSGSYNEQFF.

This clonotype was seen a handful of times. The rearrangement joins TRBV20-1 to TRBJ2-7; a weak D match, TRBD2 (6 bases). Trimming shortened V by 0 bases and J by 1 base, and 13 bases separated the two germline ends. Germline V CDR1 and CDR2: DFQATT, SNEGSKA (reference sequence). The CDR3 spans 15 residues. CDR3 sequence reads: CSAREVIGGSYEQYF. In nucleotides, the CDR3 is TGCAGTGCTAGAGAAGTGATCGGGGGATCCTACGAGCAGTACTTC.

This chain connects TRBV6-5 to TRBJ2-5; 9 positions agree with TRBD1. V lost 3 bases, J lost 1 base, and 3 bases stayed unmatched. Germline values: CDR1 MNHEY, CDR2 SVGAGI. The CDR3 extends over 15 amino acids. DNA of the CDR3: TGTGCCAGCAGTTATGACAGGGGGAGCCAAGAGACCCAGTACTTC. Protein sequence: CASSYDRGSQETQYF.

The gene calls are TRBV5-1 and TRBJ1-6; D remains unclear. The length of the CDR3 is 14 residues. Trimming removed 0 bases from V and 7 bases from J, with 8 bases in between. CDR1 is SGHRS, CDR2 YFSETQ, per germline. The CDR3 here is CASSLGTANSPLHF. DNA of the CDR3: TGCGCCAGCAGCTTGGGAACAGCAAATTCACCCCTCCACTTT. Full variable domain (remainder filled in from reference TRBV5-1 and TRBJ1-6): KAGVTQTPRYLIKTRGQQVTLSCSPISGHRSVSWYQQTPGQGLQFLFEYFSETQRNKGNFPGRFSGRQFSNSRSEMNVSTLELGDSALYLCASSLGTANSPLHFGNGTRLTVT.

CDR3 in DNA: TGCGCCAGCAGGGGGGGGACAGGCGGTCAAGAAGCTTTCTTT. It translates to CASRGGTGGQEAFF. This chain links TRBV5-1 with TRBJ1-1, with 8 nucleotides matching TRBD1. Losses at the gene ends were 5 bases for V and 8 bases for J; bases not matched to a gene: 11. The length of the CDR3 is 14 residues. Germline V CDR1 and CDR2: SGHRS, YFSETQ.

Many counts were recorded for this clonotype. The chain uses TRBV10-3 and TRBJ2-5, with 15 nucleotides matching TRBD2. Germline trimming cut 8 bases from V and 4 bases from J; bases unmatched to any gene: 8. The CDR3 has 16 amino acids. The germline CDR1 and CDR2 sequences are ENHRY and SYGVKD. The DNA for the CDR3 is TGTGCCATCGGCGGACTAGCGGGAGGGCCTCGAGAGACCCAGTACTTC. This sequence encodes CAIGGLAGGPRETQYF.

The chain employs TRBV9 and TRBJ2-1; unclear D gene. With 4 bases removed from V and 10 bases from J, the gap between germline ends came to 21 bases. CDR1 and CDR2 (germline): SGDLS, YYNGEE. The CDR3 is 15 residues long. The CDR3 nucleotides are TGTGCCAGCAGCCCCCGGGCAGCGCACCTCTGCGAGCAGTTCTTC. Translating it yields CASSPRAAHLCEQFF.